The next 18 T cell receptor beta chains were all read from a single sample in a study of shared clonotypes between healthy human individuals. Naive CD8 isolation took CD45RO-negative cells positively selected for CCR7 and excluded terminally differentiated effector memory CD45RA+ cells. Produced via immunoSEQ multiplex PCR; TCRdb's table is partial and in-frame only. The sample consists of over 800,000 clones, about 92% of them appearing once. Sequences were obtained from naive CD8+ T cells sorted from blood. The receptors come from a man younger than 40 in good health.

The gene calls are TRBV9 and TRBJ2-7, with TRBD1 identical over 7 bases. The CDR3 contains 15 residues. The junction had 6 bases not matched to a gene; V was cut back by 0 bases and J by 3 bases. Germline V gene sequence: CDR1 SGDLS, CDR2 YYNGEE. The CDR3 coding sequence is TGTGCCAGCAGCGTAGACGGGACAGAGTTCTACGAGCAGTACTTC. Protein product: CASSVDGTEFYEQYF. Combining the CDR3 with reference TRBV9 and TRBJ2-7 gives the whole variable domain DSGVTQTPKHLITATGQRVTLRCSPRSGDLSVYWYQQSLDQGLQFLIQYYNGEERAKGNILERFSAQQFPDLHSELNLSSLELGDSALYFCASSVDGTEFYEQYFGPGTRLTVT.

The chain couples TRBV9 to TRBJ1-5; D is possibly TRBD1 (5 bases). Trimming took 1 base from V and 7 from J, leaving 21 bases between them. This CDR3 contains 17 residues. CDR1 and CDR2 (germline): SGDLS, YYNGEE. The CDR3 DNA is TGTGCCAGCAGCGTAAGAACCGTCGGGACGGCCGGGCAGCCCCAGCATTTT. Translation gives CASSVRTVGTAGQPQHF.

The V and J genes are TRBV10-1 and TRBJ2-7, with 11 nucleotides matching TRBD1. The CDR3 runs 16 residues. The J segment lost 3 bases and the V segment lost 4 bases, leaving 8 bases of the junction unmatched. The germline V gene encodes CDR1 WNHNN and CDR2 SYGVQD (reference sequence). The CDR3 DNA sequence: TGCGCCAGCAGTGGACCCGGGACAGGGGGGCTCTACGAGCAGTACTTC. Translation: CASSGPGTGGLYEQYF.

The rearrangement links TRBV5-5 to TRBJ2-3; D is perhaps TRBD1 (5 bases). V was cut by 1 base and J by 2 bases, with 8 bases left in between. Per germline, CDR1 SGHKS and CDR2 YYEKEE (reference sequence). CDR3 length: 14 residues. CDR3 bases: TGTGCCAGCAGCTTGCAGGGCTACACAGATACGCAGTATTTT. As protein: CASSLQGYTDTQYF. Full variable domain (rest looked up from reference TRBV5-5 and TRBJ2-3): DAGVTQSPTHLIKTRGQQVTLRCSPISGHKSVSWYQQVLGQGPQFIFQYYEKEERGRGNFPDRFSARQFPNYSSELNVNALLLGDSALYLCASSLQGYTDTQYFGPGTRLTVL.

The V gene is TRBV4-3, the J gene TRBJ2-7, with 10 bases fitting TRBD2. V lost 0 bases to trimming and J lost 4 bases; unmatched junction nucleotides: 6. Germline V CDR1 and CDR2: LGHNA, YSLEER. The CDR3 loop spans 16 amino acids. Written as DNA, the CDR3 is TGCGCCAGCAGCCAAGAACCATCTAGCGGGAGATACGAGCAGTACTTC. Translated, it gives CASSQEPSSGRYEQYF.

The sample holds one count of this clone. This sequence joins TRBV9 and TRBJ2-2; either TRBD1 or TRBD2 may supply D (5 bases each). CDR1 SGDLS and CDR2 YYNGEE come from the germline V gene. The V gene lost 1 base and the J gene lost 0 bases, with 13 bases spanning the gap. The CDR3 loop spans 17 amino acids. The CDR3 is CASSVPGAAPNTGELFF. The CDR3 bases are TGTGCCAGCAGCGTACCCGGGGCAGCCCCGAACACCGGGGAGCTGTTTTTT.

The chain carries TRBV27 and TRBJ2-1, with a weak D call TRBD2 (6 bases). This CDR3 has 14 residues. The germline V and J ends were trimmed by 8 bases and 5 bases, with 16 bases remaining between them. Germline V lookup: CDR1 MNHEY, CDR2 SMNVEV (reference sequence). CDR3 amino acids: CASAKREVDNEQFF. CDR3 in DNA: TGTGCCAGCGCCAAGAGGGAGGTGGACAATGAGCAGTTCTTC.

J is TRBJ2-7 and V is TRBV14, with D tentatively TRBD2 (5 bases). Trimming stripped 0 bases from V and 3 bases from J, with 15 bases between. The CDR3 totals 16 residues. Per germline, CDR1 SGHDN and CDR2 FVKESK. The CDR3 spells CASSQERGLALYEQYF. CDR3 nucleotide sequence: TGTGCCAGCAGCCAAGAACGAGGTCTAGCTCTCTACGAGCAGTACTTC.

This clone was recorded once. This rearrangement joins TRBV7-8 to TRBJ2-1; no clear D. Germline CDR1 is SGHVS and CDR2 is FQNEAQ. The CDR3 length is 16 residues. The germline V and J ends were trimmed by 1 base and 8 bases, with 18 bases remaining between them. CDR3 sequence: CASSLVARILSDEQFF. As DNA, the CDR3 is TGTGCCAGCAGCTTAGTGGCTAGAATACTCTCTGATGAGCAGTTCTTC. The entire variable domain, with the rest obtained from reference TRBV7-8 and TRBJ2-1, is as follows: GAGVSQSPRYKVAKRGQDVALRCDPISGHVSLFWYQQALGQGPEFLTYFQNEAQLDKSGLPSDRFFAERPEGSVSTLKIQRTQQEDSAVYLCASSLVARILSDEQFFGPGTRLTVL.

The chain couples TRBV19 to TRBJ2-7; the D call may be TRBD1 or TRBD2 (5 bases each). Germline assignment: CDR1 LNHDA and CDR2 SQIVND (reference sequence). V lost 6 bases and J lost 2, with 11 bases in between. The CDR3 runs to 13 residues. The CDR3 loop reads CASRSGPPYEQYF. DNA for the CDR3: TGTGCCAGTAGGTCGGGGCCCCCCTACGAGCAGTACTTC.

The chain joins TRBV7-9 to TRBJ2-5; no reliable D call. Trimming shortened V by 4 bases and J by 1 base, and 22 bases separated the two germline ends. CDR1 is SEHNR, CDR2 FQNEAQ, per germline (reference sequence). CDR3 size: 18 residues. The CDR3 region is CASSSNIRDKTFQETQYF. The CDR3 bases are TGTGCCAGCAGCTCAAACATACGAGACAAGACTTTCCAAGAGACCCAGTACTTC. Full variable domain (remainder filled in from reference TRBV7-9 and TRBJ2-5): DTGVSQNPRHKITKRGQNVTFRCDPISEHNRLYWYRQTLGQGPEFLTYFQNEAQLEKSRLLSDRFSAERPKGSFSTLEIQRTEQGDSAMYLCASSSNIRDKTFQETQYFGPGTRLLVL.

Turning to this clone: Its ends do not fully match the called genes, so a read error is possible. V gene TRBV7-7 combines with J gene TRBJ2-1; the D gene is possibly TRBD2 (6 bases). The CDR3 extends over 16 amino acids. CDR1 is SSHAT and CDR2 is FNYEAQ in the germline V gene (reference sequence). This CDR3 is CASSPEGGNSYNEQFF. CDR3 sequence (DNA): TGTGCTAGCAGCCCAGAGGGCGGGAATTCCTACAATGAGCAGTTCTTC.

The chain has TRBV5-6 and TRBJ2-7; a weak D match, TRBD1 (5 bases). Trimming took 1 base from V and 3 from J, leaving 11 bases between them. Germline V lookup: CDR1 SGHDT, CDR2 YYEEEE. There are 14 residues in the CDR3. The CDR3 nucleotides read TGTGCCAGCAGCTTGTCGGACAAAGACTACGAGCAGTACTTC. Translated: CASSLSDKDYEQYF.

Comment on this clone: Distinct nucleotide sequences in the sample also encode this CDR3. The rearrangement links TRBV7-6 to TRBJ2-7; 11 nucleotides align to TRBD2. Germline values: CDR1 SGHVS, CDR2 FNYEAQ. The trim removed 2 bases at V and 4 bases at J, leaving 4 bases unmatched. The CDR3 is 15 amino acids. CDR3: CASSLRLAGGYEQYF. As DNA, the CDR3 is TGTGCCAGCAGCTTACGGTTAGCGGGAGGGTACGAGCAGTACTTC.

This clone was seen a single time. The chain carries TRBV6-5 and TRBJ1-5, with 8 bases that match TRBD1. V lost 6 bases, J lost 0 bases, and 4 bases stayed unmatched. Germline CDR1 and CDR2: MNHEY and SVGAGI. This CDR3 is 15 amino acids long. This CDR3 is CASREDRVSNQPQHF. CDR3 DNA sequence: TGTGCCAGCAGGGAGGACAGGGTTAGCAATCAGCCCCAGCATTTT.

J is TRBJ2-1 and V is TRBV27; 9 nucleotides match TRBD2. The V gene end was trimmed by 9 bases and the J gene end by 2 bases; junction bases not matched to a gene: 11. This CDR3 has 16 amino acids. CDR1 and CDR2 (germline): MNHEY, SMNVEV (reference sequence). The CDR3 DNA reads TGTGCCAGTATTGCTGAAGCGGGAGGTACCTACAATGAGCAGTTCTTC. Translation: CASIAEAGGTYNEQFF.

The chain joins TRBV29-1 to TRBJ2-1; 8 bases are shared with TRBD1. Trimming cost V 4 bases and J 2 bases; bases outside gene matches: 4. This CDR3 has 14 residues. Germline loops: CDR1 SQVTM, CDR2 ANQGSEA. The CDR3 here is CSVVAGQAYNEQFF. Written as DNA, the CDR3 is TGCAGCGTTGTTGCGGGACAGGCCTACAATGAGCAGTTCTTC.

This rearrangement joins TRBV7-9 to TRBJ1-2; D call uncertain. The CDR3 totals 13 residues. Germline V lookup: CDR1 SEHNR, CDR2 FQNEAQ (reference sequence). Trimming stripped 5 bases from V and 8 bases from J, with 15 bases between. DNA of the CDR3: TGTGCCAGCAGCCCTGGACTCGAGGGCGGCTACACCTTC. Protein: CASSPGLEGGYTF.